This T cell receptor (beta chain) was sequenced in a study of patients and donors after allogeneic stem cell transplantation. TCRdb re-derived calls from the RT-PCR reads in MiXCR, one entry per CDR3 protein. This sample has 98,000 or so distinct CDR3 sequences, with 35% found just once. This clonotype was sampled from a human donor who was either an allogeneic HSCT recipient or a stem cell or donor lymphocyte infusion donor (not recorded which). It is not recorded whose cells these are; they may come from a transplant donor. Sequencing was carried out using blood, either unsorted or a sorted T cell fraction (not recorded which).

As DNA, the CDR3 is TGCAGCGTTGAAGAAACCCAAAGGCTAGCGGGGGCTTTGGATGAGCAGTTCTTC. As protein: CSVEETQRLAGALDEQFF. The chain couples TRBV29-1 to TRBJ2-1; TRBD2 matches at 10 bases. Germline values: CDR1 SQVTM, CDR2 ANQGSEA. Trimming removed 0 bases from V and 8 bases from J; junction bases left unmatched: 16. The CDR3 has 18 residues.